One sample yielded the 17 T cell receptor beta chains listed below, sequenced in a study of metastatic and nonmetastatic thyroid tumors. TCRdb called clones again from the PCR reads with MiXCR. The sample yields about 92,000 clones, around 14% seen once. Prior to thyroid surgery, none of the patients had received any treatment. Sequencing used blood. The receptors here all came from a female donor with papillary thyroid cancer or a benign thyroid nodule (not recorded which). Some clones in this sample may be carry-over from other donors' samples.

This clone appeared many times. The rearrangement joins TRBV6-1 to TRBJ2-5; 7 bases line up with TRBD1. The CDR3 contains 15 residues. Germline V gene sequence: CDR1 MNHNS, CDR2 SASEGT. V was clipped by 5 bases and J by 2 bases; unmatched bases: 8. CDR3 residues: CASSQPRQGQETQYF. In DNA, the CDR3 is TGTGCCAGCAGTCAACCTAGACAGGGACAAGAGACCCAGTACTTC.

This sequence joins TRBV20-1 and TRBJ2-6; 8 bases are a match to TRBD1. V trimming: 5 bases; J trimming: 0 bases; junction bases outside the gene matches: 12. This CDR3 is 18 amino acids long. Germline lookup yields CDR1 DFQATT and CDR2 SNEGSKA (reference sequence). The CDR3 bases are TGCAGTGCTGGCTTTACAGGGGGGATAAGCTCTGGGGCCAACGTCCTGACTTTC. This encodes CSAGFTGGISSGANVLTF.

This clone has ten or more counts. The chain is built from TRBV4-1 and TRBJ2-2; D is unresolved. The germline gives CDR1 MGHRA, CDR2 YSYEKL. Between the trimmed V and J ends, which lost 0 bases and 4 bases, there was a span of 3 bases. The CDR3 sequence is 13 residues long. CDR3 sequence (DNA): TGCGCCAGCAGCCAAGATGGCACCGGGGAGCTGTTTTTT. Its translation: CASSQDGTGELFF.

This clone came up many times. The V call is TRBV12-3 or TRBV12-4, the J call TRBJ2-7; tentative D call: TRBD2 (6 bases). The V and J ends lost 0 bases and 2 bases respectively, with 8 bases between them. The CDR3 has 14 residues. The CDR3, as DNA: TGTGCCAGCAGTTTAGCGGAGGGGCCCTACGAGCAGTACTTC. Translated: CASSLAEGPYEQYF.

This clone was recorded at least ten times. The rearrangement joins TRBV6-1 to TRBJ1-1; TRBD1 matches at 10 bases. The V gene end was trimmed by 6 bases and the J gene end by 1 base; junction bases not matched to a gene: 2. CDR1 is MNHNS and CDR2 is SASEGT in the germline V gene. The CDR3 has 14 amino acids. In nucleotides, the CDR3 is TGTGCCAGCAGCCGACAGGGGGCGAACACTGAAGCTTTCTTT. Its protein is CASSRQGANTEAFF.

The table lists this clone with many counts. The genes are TRBV4-2 and TRBJ1-6; 7 bases are a match to TRBD1. V lost 1 base to trimming and J lost 6 bases; unmatched junction nucleotides: 9. The CDR3 totals 17 residues. Germline V gene lookup returns CDR1 LGHNA and CDR2 YNFKEQ. CDR3 coding DNA: TGTGCCAGCAGCCAAGGACCAGGAGGGGGCCTTAATTCACCCCTCCACTTT. Its protein product is CASSQGPGGGLNSPLHF.

This clone was picked up a small number of times. The chain carries TRBV20-1 and TRBJ2-3, with 12 bases that match TRBD2. CDR3 size: 14 residues. The V gene end was trimmed by 5 bases and the J gene end by 4 bases; junction bases not matched to a gene: 4. CDR1 DFQATT and CDR2 SNEGSKA come from the germline V gene (reference sequence). The CDR3 sequence: CSASLAGGSDTQYF. CDR3 sequence (DNA): TGCAGTGCTTCACTAGCGGGGGGTTCAGATACGCAGTATTTT.

This clone was picked up many times. J is TRBJ2-5 and V is TRBV2; 7 nucleotides agree with TRBD2. CDR1 and CDR2 (germline): SNHLY, FYNNEI. V lost 8 bases, J lost 3 bases, and 12 bases stayed unmatched. This CDR3 is built from 15 residues. The CDR3 region is CASALDGGGEETQYF. DNA of the CDR3: TGTGCCAGCGCACTAGATGGGGGGGGGGAAGAGACCCAGTACTTC.

Many counts were recorded for this clone. This chain connects TRBV6-1 to TRBJ1-6, with a weak D call TRBD1 (5 bases). The CDR3 is 16 residues long. The germline gives CDR1 MNHNS, CDR2 SASEGT. V lost 5 bases to trimming and J lost 7 bases, with 18 bases between them. The CDR3: CASSSRGGGLNSPLHF. In nucleotides, the CDR3 is TGTGCCAGCAGTTCCCGCGGGGGAGGGTTAAATTCACCCCTCCACTTT.

This clone was seen at least ten times. The chain carries TRBV20-1 and TRBJ2-7, with unresolved D. The CDR3 is 11 residues long. The V and J ends lost 3 bases and 7 bases respectively, with 10 bases between them. Per the germline V gene, CDR1 is DFQATT and CDR2 is SNEGSKA (reference sequence). The CDR3 DNA follows: TGCAGTGCTAGCACGTTGTCGGAGCAGTACTTC. The encoded protein is CSASTLSEQYF.

There are many counts of this clone. Other DNA sequences of this sample code for an identical CDR3. This chain links TRBV19 with TRBJ1-3; unclear D gene. The V gene lost 5 bases and the J gene lost 3 bases, with 8 bases spanning the gap. CDR1 is LNHDA and CDR2 is SQIVND in the germline V gene (reference sequence). The length of the CDR3 is 13 residues. DNA of the CDR3: TGTGCCAGTAGTCAAACGTATGGAAACACCATATATTTT. This encodes CASSQTYGNTIYF.

Of note for this clone: Possible read error: a much larger clone is one base away. CDR3 amino acids: CATDRDRGPGELFF. DNA of the CDR3: TGTGCCACCGACCGGGACAGGGGACCCGGGGAGCTGTTTTTT. V is TRBV12-3 or TRBV12-4 and J is TRBJ2-2; 10 bases fit TRBD1. The V segment lost 10 bases and the J segment 6 bases; nucleotides outside the gene matches: 8. The CDR3 is made up of 14 amino acids.

Only a few counts were recorded for this clone. V usage is TRBV4-1 and J usage is TRBJ2-2; D is unclear. V was clipped by 0 bases and J by 3 bases, with 11 bases between them. The germline gives CDR1 MGHRA, CDR2 YSYEKL. There are 16 residues in the CDR3. The CDR3 DNA is TGCGCCAGCAGCCAAGAAATCGCCTCTTACACCGGGGAGCTGTTTTTT. This encodes CASSQEIASYTGELFF.

This clone turned up a few times. Just one base apart from a much larger clone, this may be a read error. Other DNA sequences in the sample encode the same CDR3. The chain couples TRBV12-3 or TRBV12-4 to TRBJ2-3; perhaps TRBD2 as D (5 bases). The V end lost 3 bases, the J end lost 0 bases, and 13 bases lay between the germline ends. The CDR3 is 16 residues long. The CDR3 sequence is CASSFLGSTSTDTQYF. CDR3 in DNA: TGTGCCAGCAGTTTTCTTGGGAGTACTAGCACAGATACGCAGTATTTT.

This clone is medium-sized within its sample. This rearrangement joins TRBV6-1 to TRBJ1-6; a possible D gene is TRBD1 (5 bases). CDR1 MNHNS and CDR2 SASEGT come from the germline V gene. Trimming took off 5 bases at V and 6 bases at J, with 17 bases between the two ends. The CDR3 loop spans 16 amino acids. CDR3 DNA: TGTGCCAGCAGTCGACGGGGGGGGGTAGCTAATTCACCCCTCCACTTT. It codes for CASSRRGGVANSPLHF.

At least ten counts were recorded for this clone. The chain joins TRBV19 to TRBJ1-6, with D possibly matching TRBD1 (6 bases). This CDR3 comprises 13 residues. V was pared by 7 bases and J by 12 bases, with 16 bases between. Germline values: CDR1 LNHDA, CDR2 SQIVND (reference sequence). CDR3 coding DNA: TGTGCCAGTAAAGGGGGGTCTATTCTACCCCTCCACTTT. The encoded protein is CASKGGSILPLHF. The whole variable domain, filled in from reference TRBV19 and TRBJ1-6, reads DGGITQSPKYLFRKEGQNVTLSCEQNLNHDAMYWYRQDPGQGLRLIYYSQIVNDFQKGDIAEGYSVSREKKESFPLTVTSAQKNPTAFYLCASKGGSILPLHFGNGTRLTVT.

This clone was counted many times. The chain combines TRBV10-3 with TRBJ1-6, with TRBD1 matching over 9 bases. Germline CDR1 and CDR2: ENHRY and SYGVKD. The CDR3 runs to 14 residues. V shed 6 bases, J shed 7 bases, and the junction held 4 bases outside the gene matches. The CDR3 reads CAIRGTGRNSPLHF. In DNA form, the CDR3 reads TGTGCCATCAGGGGGACAGGGAGAAATTCACCCCTCCACTTT.